The 30 T cell receptor beta chains reported below all come from one sample, sequenced in a study of shared clonotypes between healthy human individuals. Data came from immunoSEQ multiplex PCR; TCRdb stores just in-frame clones and leaves some out. The data hold just over 2,000,000 clones, with just under 95% observed a single time. Naive CD8 cells, CD45RO-negative and positively selected for CCR7, excluded terminally differentiated effector memory CD45RA+ cells. Input material: naive CD8+ T cells sorted from blood. Receptors were obtained from a man between 18 and 35 years old in good health.

In this sample, this clone turned up once. The chain has TRBV4-1 and TRBJ1-2, with D hard to call. CDR1 and CDR2 from the germline V gene are MGHRA and YSYEKL. Trimming left V 0 bases short and J 3 bases short, with 8 bases between. There are 14 residues in the CDR3. The CDR3, as DNA: TGCGCCAGCAGCCAAGACGGGAGATACTATGGCTACACCTTC. Translated, it gives CASSQDGRYYGYTF.

The chain couples TRBV4-1 to TRBJ2-1; D ambiguous. The CDR3 has 13 residues. V was clipped by 4 bases and J by 4 bases, with 8 bases between them. CDR1 MGHRA and CDR2 YSYEKL come from the germline V gene. The CDR3 nucleotides read TGCGCCAGCAGCCCGGACCTTTACAATGAGCAGTTCTTC. Translating it yields CASSPDLYNEQFF.

The gene calls are TRBV7-9 and TRBJ2-5; no reliable D call. CDR3 length: 16 residues. CDR1 and CDR2 from the germline V gene are SEHNR and FQNEAQ (reference sequence). The germline V and J ends were trimmed by 1 base and 2 bases, with 14 bases remaining between them. The CDR3 is CASSLDQETLQETQYF. CDR3 coding DNA: TGTGCCAGCAGCTTAGATCAGGAAACTCTTCAAGAGACCCAGTACTTC.

V is TRBV9 and J is TRBJ2-2, with 8 bases matching TRBD1. The CDR3 sequence is 16 residues long. Germline CDR1 reads SGDLS; CDR2 reads YYNGEE. V gave up 3 bases and J gave up 3 bases; unmatched junction bases: 7. Here the CDR3 reads CASSEPGGLDTGELFF. CDR3 nucleotides: TGTGCCAGCAGCGAGCCAGGGGGCTTGGACACCGGGGAGCTGTTTTTT. Full variable domain (outside the CDR3, taken from reference TRBV9 and TRBJ2-2): DSGVTQTPKHLITATGQRVTLRCSPRSGDLSVYWYQQSLDQGLQFLIQYYNGEERAKGNILERFSAQQFPDLHSELNLSSLELGDSALYFCASSEPGGLDTGELFFGEGSRLTVL.

This chain uses TRBV5-1 with TRBJ1-1; 8 bases align to TRBD1. The CDR3 sequence is 15 residues long. Trimming took 2 bases from V and 3 from J; bases not matched to a gene: 6. Germline V CDR1 and CDR2: SGHRS, YFSETQ. As DNA, the CDR3 is TGCGCCAGCAGCTTCCAGGGGGCAGATGACACTGAAGCTTTCTTT. Translated: CASSFQGADDTEAFF.

In regard to this clone: This same CDR3 is encoded by further DNA sequences in the sample. This chain links TRBV6-5 with TRBJ2-1; D is possibly TRBD2 (6 bases). From germline, CDR1 is MNHEY and CDR2 SVGAGI. The CDR3 is 16 amino acids. Trimming removed 0 bases at V and 3 bases at J, with 12 bases between. Written as DNA, the CDR3 is TGTGCCAGCAGTTACTCGGCTGGAGGGTTCTACAATGAGCAGTTCTTC. Translated, it gives CASSYSAGGFYNEQFF.

For this clone: At one end the junction does not follow the germline gene, possibly because of a read error. The V and J genes are TRBV5-6 and TRBJ1-2, with TRBD1 as a possible D gene (5 bases). The CDR3 consists of 14 residues. Germline-derived CDR1 and CDR2 are SGHDT and YYEEEE. CDR3 DNA: TGTGCCGGCAGGTGGAGGGGCAGTCTGGACGGCTACACCTTC. Its translation is CAGRWRGSLDGYTF.

The chain uses TRBV15 and TRBJ1-2, with 8 nucleotides matching TRBD1. Losses at the gene ends were 0 bases for V and 1 base for J; bases not matched to a gene: 10. The CDR3 has 18 amino acids. Germline loops: CDR1 LNHNV, CDR2 YYDKDF (reference sequence). CDR3 residues: CATSRDKLSRGLNYGYTF. CDR3 nucleotides: TGTGCCACCAGCAGAGATAAATTGAGCAGGGGGCTTAACTATGGCTACACCTTC.

The chain uses TRBV5-6 and TRBJ2-3, with a weak D call TRBD1 (6 bases). Between the trimmed V and J ends, which lost 6 bases and 2 bases, there was a span of 13 bases. Germline lookup yields CDR1 SGHDT and CDR2 YYEEEE. The CDR3 has 14 amino acids. CDR3 loop: CASMEGGTTDTQYF. For the CDR3, the DNA is TGTGCCAGCATGGAAGGGGGTACCACAGATACGCAGTATTTT.

Comment on this clone: Other DNA sequences in this specimen translate into the identical CDR3. The chain uses TRBV6-6 and TRBJ2-7; D might be TRBD1 (5 bases). The CDR3 has 12 residues. Germline CDR1 is MNHNY and CDR2 is SVGAGI (reference sequence). The V end was cut by 6 bases, the J end by 2 bases, with 8 bases between. The CDR3: CASRQGAYEQYF. The CDR3 bases are TGTGCCAGCAGGCAGGGTGCCTACGAGCAGTACTTC.

This chain uses TRBV6-6 with TRBJ2-1, with 7 bases aligning to TRBD1. Per the germline V gene, CDR1 is MNHNY and CDR2 is SVGAGI (reference sequence). The CDR3 extends over 14 amino acids. V lost 6 bases and J lost 2; bases outside the gene matches: 4. The CDR3 is CASSRDSAYNEQFF. The CDR3 bases are TGTGCCAGCAGCCGGGACAGCGCCTACAATGAGCAGTTCTTC.

The genes are TRBV7-9 and TRBJ1-4; 8 bases align to TRBD1. Losses at the gene ends were 4 bases for V and 1 base for J; bases not matched to a gene: 8. The CDR3 length is 17 residues. Germline CDR1 and CDR2: SEHNR and FQNEAQ (reference sequence). This CDR3 reads CASSSLGQGGTNEKLFF. The CDR3 nucleotides are TGTGCCAGCAGCTCCCTCGGACAGGGAGGAACTAATGAAAAACTGTTTTTT.

This rearrangement joins TRBV27 to TRBJ1-6; a possible D gene is TRBD1 (5 bases). The V gene lost 4 bases and the J gene lost 14 bases, with 24 bases spanning the gap. The germline V gene has CDR1 MNHEY and CDR2 SMNVEV (reference sequence). This CDR3 comprises 16 residues. The CDR3 spells CASSSQGESPQRALHF. The CDR3 DNA follows: TGTGCCAGCAGTTCCCAGGGAGAATCCCCCCAAAGGGCCCTCCACTTT.

The rearrangement uses TRBV2 and TRBJ2-1; 7 nucleotides align to TRBD2. Germline CDR1 SNHLY, CDR2 FYNNEI. V was clipped by 8 bases and J by 4 bases; unmatched bases: 5. The CDR3 has 13 amino acids. In DNA form, the CDR3 reads TGTGCCAGCTTACCTAGCGGATACAATGAGCAGTTCTTC. It translates to CASLPSGYNEQFF.

This chain links TRBV5-4 with TRBJ2-7; 7 nucleotides line up with TRBD2. Germline CDR1 is SGHNT and CDR2 is YYREEE (reference sequence). This CDR3 is 14 amino acids long. V trimming: 2 bases; J trimming: 6 bases; junction bases outside the gene matches: 8. This CDR3 reads CASSFGDYQVEQYF. The CDR3, as DNA: TGTGCCAGCAGCTTTGGGGACTATCAAGTCGAGCAGTACTTC.

This clone was seen once. The chain recombines TRBV19 with TRBJ1-5, with D possibly TRBD1 on 5 matching bases. Per germline, CDR1 LNHDA and CDR2 SQIVND (reference sequence). The CDR3 runs to 15 residues. The V end was cut by 7 bases, the J end by 0 bases, with 13 bases between. The CDR3 bases are TGTGCCAGTACCTGGGGCGGCGCTAGCAATCAGCCCCAGCATTTT. It translates to CASTWGGASNQPQHF.

V is TRBV11-2 and J is TRBJ2-5; D is unclear. The length of the CDR3 is 13 residues. V dropped 5 bases and J dropped 5 bases, with 12 bases sitting between them. The V gene's germline CDR1 is SGHAT and CDR2 FQNNGV. As DNA, the CDR3 is TGTGCCAGCAGCCGGACGGGCCGGGAGACCCAGTACTTC. It yields the protein CASSRTGRETQYF. Filled out from reference TRBV11-2 and TRBJ2-5, the complete variable domain reads EAGVAQSPRYKIIEKRQSVAFWCNPISGHATLYWYQQILGQGPKLLIQFQNNGVVDDSQLPKDRFSAERLKGVDSTLKIQPAKLEDSAVYLCASSRTGRETQYFGPGTRLLVL.

The rearrangement links TRBV5-4 to TRBJ1-2, with 8 bases fitting TRBD1. Germline V gives CDR1 SGHNT, CDR2 YYREEE (reference sequence). This CDR3 comprises 14 residues. V lost 3 bases, J lost 8 bases, and 9 bases stayed unmatched. The CDR3 is CASSSATGAGGYTF. The CDR3 nucleotides read TGTGCCAGCAGCTCGGCGACAGGGGCGGGGGGCTACACCTTC.

V gene TRBV11-2 combines with J gene TRBJ2-1; D unclear. The germline gives CDR1 SGHAT, CDR2 FQNNGV. The CDR3 length is 11 residues. With 5 bases removed from V and 8 bases from J, the gap between germline ends came to 7 bases. DNA for the CDR3: TGTGCCAGCAGCGTGACGTATGAGCAGTTCTTC. Protein: CASSVTYEQFF.

A word on this clone: Other DNA sequences of this sample code for an identical CDR3. This chain connects TRBV9 to TRBJ2-7; TRBD2 matches 13 bases. The CDR3 has 16 amino acids. Germline V gene sequence: CDR1 SGDLS, CDR2 YYNGEE. With 0 bases clipped from V and 2 bases from J, the junction kept 2 bases outside the gene matches. The CDR3: CASSVDGTSGAYEQYF. CDR3 coding DNA: TGTGCCAGCAGCGTAGATGGGACTAGCGGGGCCTACGAGCAGTACTTC.

The rearrangement uses TRBV6-1 and TRBJ1-5; no definite D call. Trimming took off 3 bases at V and 0 bases at J, with 18 bases between the two ends. Germline CDR1 MNHNS, CDR2 SASEGT. The CDR3 covers 18 residues. In DNA form, the CDR3 reads TGTGCCAGCAGTGACAACATTATACTCCTTCTTAGCAATCAGCCCCAGCATTTT. This gives the protein CASSDNIILLLSNQPQHF.

This clone came up once. This chain connects TRBV5-1 to TRBJ2-7, with 8 positions matching TRBD1. Germline assignment: CDR1 SGHRS and CDR2 YFSETQ. J gave up 2 bases and V 3 bases, and 13 bases lay outside the gene matches. This CDR3 region has 17 residues. The CDR3 DNA reads TGCGCCAGCAGCTCTCATCCAACCGACAGGGGCGCCTACGAGCAGTACTTC. Translating gives CASSSHPTDRGAYEQYF.

V usage is TRBV14 and J usage is TRBJ2-7, with a tentative D call TRBD1 (5 bases). The germline V and J ends were trimmed by 0 bases and 0 bases, with 15 bases remaining between them. CDR3 length: 17 residues. Germline lookup yields CDR1 SGHDN and CDR2 FVKESK. Here the CDR3 DNA reads TGTGCCAGCAGCCAAGATGAAAAGGGGTTAAGCTCCTACGAGCAGTACTTC. Translation: CASSQDEKGLSSYEQYF. Based on the CDR3 plus reference TRBV14 and TRBJ2-7, the full variable domain is EAGVTQFPSHSVIEKGQTVTLRCDPISGHDNLYWYRRVMGKEIKFLLHFVKESKQDESGMPNNRFLAERTGGTYSTLKVQPAELEDSGVYFCASSQDEKGLSSYEQYFGPGTRLTVT.

The V gene is TRBV7-9, the J gene TRBJ1-6; a possible D gene is TRBD1 (6 bases). Looked up from germline, CDR1 is SEHNR and CDR2 is FQNEAQ (reference sequence). The CDR3 is 15 amino acids. V was cut by 4 bases and J by 12 bases, with 19 bases left in between. The CDR3 loop reads CASSSPGASGVPLHF. Written as DNA, the CDR3 is TGTGCCAGCAGCTCCCCAGGGGCCAGCGGGGTACCCCTCCACTTT.

V and J are TRBV6-1 and TRBJ2-1; 11 positions agree with TRBD1. The CDR3 has 15 amino acids. CDR1 is MNHNS and CDR2 is SASEGT in the germline V gene. Trimming cost V 7 bases and J 5 bases; bases outside gene matches: 7. CDR3 in DNA: TGTGCCAGCAAATACGGACAGGGGGCGGACAATGAGCAGTTCTTC. Protein sequence: CASKYGQGADNEQFF.

The chain carries TRBV6-5 and TRBJ2-7; D is unclear. This CDR3 is 12 amino acids long. The germline gives CDR1 MNHEY, CDR2 SVGAGI. Between the trimmed V and J ends, which lost 4 bases and 2 bases, there was a span of 6 bases. CDR3 coding DNA: TGTGCCAGCAGTTCAGCAGCCTACGAGCAGTACTTC. Protein sequence: CASSSAAYEQYF.

The chain uses TRBV27 and TRBJ1-4, with 7 bases lining up with TRBD1. Germline values: CDR1 MNHEY, CDR2 SMNVEV (reference sequence). CDR3 length equals 15 residues. V lost 0 bases to trimming and J lost 10 bases; unmatched junction nucleotides: 8. CDR3 in amino acids: CASSLSGGAPGKLFF. CDR3 coding DNA: TGTGCCAGCAGTTTATCAGGGGGCGCGCCGGGAAAACTGTTTTTT.

This clone has just a few counts. Within the sample, other DNA sequences also encode this same CDR3. V and J are TRBV6-5 and TRBJ2-7, with TRBD2 matching over 8 bases. This CDR3 spans 14 amino acids. Germline assignment: CDR1 MNHEY and CDR2 SVGAGI. Germline trimming cut 2 bases from V and 1 base from J; bases unmatched to any gene: 1. CDR3: CASSYGGGSYEQYF. As DNA, the CDR3 is TGTGCCAGCAGTTACGGCGGGGGGTCCTACGAGCAGTACTTC.

This clone was recorded a few times. A much bigger clone sits one base away, suggesting this may be a read error. The same CDR3 is also encoded by other DNA sequences in this sample. This chain uses TRBV5-4 with TRBJ2-3; D is unclear. This CDR3 comprises 11 residues. V was shortened by 1 base and J by 3 bases, with 0 bases between the two germline ends. CDR1 and CDR2 (germline): SGHNT, YYREEE (reference sequence). The CDR3 is CASSLTDTQYF. The CDR3 bases are TGTGCCAGCAGCTTGACAGATACGCAGTATTTT.

The V call is TRBV9, the J call TRBJ2-7; D remains unclear. The V gene lost 0 bases and the J gene lost 3 bases, with 10 bases spanning the gap. This CDR3 contains 14 residues. Per the germline V gene, CDR1 is SGDLS and CDR2 is YYNGEE. The CDR3 coding sequence is TGTGCCAGCAGCGTAGGAGTAGGTGACTACGAGCAGTACTTC. Translated: CASSVGVGDYEQYF.